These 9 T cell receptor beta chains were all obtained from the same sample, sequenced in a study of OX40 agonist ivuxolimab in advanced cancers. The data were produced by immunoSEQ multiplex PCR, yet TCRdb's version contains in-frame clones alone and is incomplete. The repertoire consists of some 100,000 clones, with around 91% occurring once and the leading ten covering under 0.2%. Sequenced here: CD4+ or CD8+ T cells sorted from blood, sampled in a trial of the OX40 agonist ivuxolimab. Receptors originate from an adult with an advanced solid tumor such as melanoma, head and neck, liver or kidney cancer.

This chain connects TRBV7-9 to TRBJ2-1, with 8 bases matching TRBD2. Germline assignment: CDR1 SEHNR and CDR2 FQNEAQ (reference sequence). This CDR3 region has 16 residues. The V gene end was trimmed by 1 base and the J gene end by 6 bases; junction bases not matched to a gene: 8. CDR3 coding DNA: TGTGCCAGCAGCTTAGAGGCAGGGCTAGCGGGCAATGAGCAGTTCTTC. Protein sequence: CASSLEAGLAGNEQFF.

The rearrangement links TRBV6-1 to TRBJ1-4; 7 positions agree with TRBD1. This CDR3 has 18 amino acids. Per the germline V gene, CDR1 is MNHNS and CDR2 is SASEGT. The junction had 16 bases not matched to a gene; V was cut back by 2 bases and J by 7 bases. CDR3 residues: CASSEFPGQTSFGEKLFF. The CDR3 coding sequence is TGTGCCAGCAGTGAATTCCCGGGACAGACCTCATTTGGTGAAAAACTGTTTTTT.

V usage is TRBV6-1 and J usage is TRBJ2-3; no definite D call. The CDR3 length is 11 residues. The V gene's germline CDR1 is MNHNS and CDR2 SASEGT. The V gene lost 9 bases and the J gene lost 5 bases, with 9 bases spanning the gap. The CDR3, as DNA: TGTGCCAGTAGAAGACTAGATACGCAGTATTTT. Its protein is CASRRLDTQYF.

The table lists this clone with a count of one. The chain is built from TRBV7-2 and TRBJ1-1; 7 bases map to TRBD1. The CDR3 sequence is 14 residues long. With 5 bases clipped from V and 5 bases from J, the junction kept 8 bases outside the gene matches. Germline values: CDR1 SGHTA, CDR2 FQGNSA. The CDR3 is CASSLTLQGTEAFF. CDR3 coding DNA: TGTGCCAGCAGCCTAACGCTACAGGGGACTGAAGCTTTCTTT. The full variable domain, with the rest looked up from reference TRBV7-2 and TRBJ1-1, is GAGVSQSPSNKVTEKGKDVELRCDPISGHTALYWYRQSLGQGLEFLIYFQGNSAPDKSGLPSDRFSAERTGGSVSTLTIQRTQQEDSAVYLCASSLTLQGTEAFFGQGTRLTVV.

CDR3 DNA sequence: TGCACCAGCAGCCGAACTAGCGGCTCCTACGAGCAGTACTTC. As protein: CTSSRTSGSYEQYF. This rearrangement joins TRBV1 to TRBJ2-7; no check of the table's D call, TRBD2, against the DNA was made. TRBV1 is a pseudogene. The CDR3 sequence is 14 residues long.

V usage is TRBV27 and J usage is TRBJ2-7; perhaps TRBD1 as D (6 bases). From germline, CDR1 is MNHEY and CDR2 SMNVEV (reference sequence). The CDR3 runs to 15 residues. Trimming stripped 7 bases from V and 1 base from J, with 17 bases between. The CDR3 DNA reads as TGTGCCAGCACCCCTACCGACAGGTTTTCCTACGAGCAGTACTTC. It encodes CASTPTDRFSYEQYF.

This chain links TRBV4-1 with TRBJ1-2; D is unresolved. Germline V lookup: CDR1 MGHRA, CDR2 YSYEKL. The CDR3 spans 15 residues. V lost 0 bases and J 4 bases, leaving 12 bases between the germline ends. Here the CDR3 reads CASSQDLDGSYGYTF. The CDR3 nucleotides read TGCGCCAGCAGCCAAGATTTAGACGGCAGCTATGGCTACACCTTC.

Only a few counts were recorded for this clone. The CDR3 DNA reads as TGTGCCAGTAGTATTTCCCGACAGGGCGGGTCCCCCATCCATCAGCCCCAGCATTTT. Its protein product is CASSISRQGGSPIHQPQHF. The chain recombines TRBV19 with TRBJ1-5, with 7 positions matching TRBD1. Germline V gene sequence: CDR1 LNHDA, CDR2 SQIVND (reference sequence). The CDR3 has 19 residues. V shed 3 bases, J shed 5 bases, and the junction held 19 bases outside the gene matches.

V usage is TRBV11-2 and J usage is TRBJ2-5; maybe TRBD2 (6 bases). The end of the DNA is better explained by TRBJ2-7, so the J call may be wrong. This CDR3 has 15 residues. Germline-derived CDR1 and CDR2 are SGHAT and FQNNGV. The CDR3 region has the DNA TGTGCCAGCAGCTTAGCGGGACTTAACTCCTACGAGCAGTACTTC. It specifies CASSLAGLNSYEQYF.